This T cell receptor beta chain derives from a study of CD8 T cells in Susac syndrome. General study results and limits: In Susac patients, clonal expansion was not detected in CD4+ cells.

The CDR3 is made up of 16 amino acids. Between the trimmed V and J ends, which lost 1 base and 4 bases, there was a span of 17 bases. Per germline, CDR1 GTSNPN and CDR2 SVGIG (reference sequence). TEMRA cells were FACS-enriched, and CD8+ and CD4+ T cells were isolated negatively. To note about this clonotype: The antigen remains unidentified.

Random hexamers were used to reverse transcribe the RNA input (about 0.5 to 1 ug). Coverage of TCR beta CDR3 amplification by immunoSEQ multiplex PCR extended to 54 Vbeta and 13 Jbeta. TCRdb used MiXCR to reprocess the immunoSEQ multiplex PCR reads, holding one entry per CDR3 protein. The table lists more than 150,000 distinct CDR3 sequences, around 95% of them singletons. The chain uses TRBV30 and TRBJ2-4, with D perhaps assigned TRBD1 or TRBD2 (5 bases each). The source material was CD4+ T cells from PBMCs. This TCR came from a human donor with Susac syndrome. The CDR3 region is CAWSAGDLLVKNIQYF. The DNA of the CDR3 is TGTGCCTGGAGTGCCGGGGACCTGCTGGTGAAAAACATTCAGTACTTC. Looking up the rest from reference TRBV30 and TRBJ2-4 gives the full variable domain: SQTIHQWPATLVQPVGSPLSLECTVEGTSNPNLYWYRQAAGRGLQLLFYSVGIGQISSEVPQNLSASRPQDRQFILSSKKLLLSDSGFYLCAWSAGDLLVKNIQYFGAGTRLSVL.